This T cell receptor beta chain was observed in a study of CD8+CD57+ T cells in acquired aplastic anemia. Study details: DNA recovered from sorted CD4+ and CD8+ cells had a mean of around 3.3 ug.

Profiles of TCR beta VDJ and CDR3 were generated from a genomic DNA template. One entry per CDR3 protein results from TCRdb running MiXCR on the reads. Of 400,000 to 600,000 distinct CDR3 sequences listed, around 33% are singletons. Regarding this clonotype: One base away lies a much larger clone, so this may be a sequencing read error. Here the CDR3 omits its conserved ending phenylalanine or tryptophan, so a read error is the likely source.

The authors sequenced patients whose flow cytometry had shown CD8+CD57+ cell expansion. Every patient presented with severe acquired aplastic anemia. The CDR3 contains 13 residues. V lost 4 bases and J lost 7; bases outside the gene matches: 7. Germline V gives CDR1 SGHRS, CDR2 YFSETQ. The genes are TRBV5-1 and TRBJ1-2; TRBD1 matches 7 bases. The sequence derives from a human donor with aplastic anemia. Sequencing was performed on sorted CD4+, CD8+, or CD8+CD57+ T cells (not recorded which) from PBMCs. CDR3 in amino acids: CASSKTTGSGYTL. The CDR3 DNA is TGCGCCAGCAGCAAAACGACAGGGTCTGGCTACACCCTC.